This is a list of T cell receptor beta chains from one sample in a study of human T cells and chemical hapten exposure. Using its own MiXCR run on the RACE reads, TCRdb lists one record per CDR3 protein. This sample yields 250,000 or so distinct CDR3 sequences, of which roughly 8.9% are seen a single time; about 2.5% belongs to the top ten. The sequences come from whole blood, collected in connection with sensitization to the hapten diphenylcyclopropenone (DPC). These receptors were taken from a woman in her thirties or forties with alopecia areata. Some clones in this sample may be carry-over from other donors' samples. Each CDR3 is given with its conserved first and last residue. A D gene is named only where the DNA matches it firmly. The size of a clone is reported for some rows only, either as once, few or many, or as a class for expanded clones.

d_gene	v_gene	j_gene	len	abundance	CDR3aa	CDR3nt
TRBD2	TRBV9	TRBJ2-5	14	-	CASSVSGRLQTQYF	TGTGCCAGCAGCGTCAGCGGGAGGTTGCAGACCCAGTACTTC
TRBD1	TRBV29-1	TRBJ2-7	14	-	CSVVQGARSDEQYF	TGCAGCGTTGTGCAGGGGGCGCGTTCCGACGAGCAGTACTTC
TRBD2	TRBV28	TRBJ2-4	17	-	CASSLLGSGRAANIQYF	TGTGCCAGCAGTTTATTAGGTAGCGGGAGGGCCGCGAACATTCAGTACTTC
TRBD1	TRBV28	TRBJ1-6	16	few	CASSRDSRGSSSPLHF	TGTGCCAGTAGCCGGGACAGCCGGGGCTCTAGTTCACCCCTCCACTTT
TRBD1	TRBV29-1	TRBJ2-7	13	few	CSVWPGQGNEQYF	TGCAGCGTATGGCCCGGACAGGGGAACGAGCAGTACTTC
-	TRBV6-5	TRBJ2-1	13	few	CASSSLPYNEQFF	TGTGCCAGCAGTTCACTACCGTACAATGAGCAGTTCTTC
-	TRBV5-1	TRBJ2-3	15	many	CASKPEGGLTDTQYF	TGCGCCAGTAAGCCGGAGGGAGGACTCACAGATACGCAGTATTTT
-	TRBV5-1	TRBJ2-1	14	-	CASSRRGSYNEQFF	TGCGCCAGCAGCCGCAGGGGCAGTTACAATGAGCAGTTCTTC
TRBD2	TRBV15	TRBJ2-7	16	-	CATSRDKSGSTHEQYF	TGTGCCACCAGCAGAGATAAAAGCGGGAGTACGCACGAGCAGTACTTC
-	TRBV5-1	TRBJ2-7	13	few	CASSSMTSYEQYF	TGCGCCAGCAGCTCGATGACCTCCTACGAGCAGTACTTC
-	TRBV7-9	TRBJ2-7	15	few	CASSRGAGKNYEQYF	TGTGCCAGCAGCCGTGGGGCAGGGAAAAACTACGAGCAGTACTTC
-	TRBV7-3	TRBJ2-2	14	many	CASSAGLNTGELFF	TGTGCCAGCAGTGCGGGGTTGAACACCGGGGAGCTGTTTTTT
-	TRBV20-1	TRBJ1-2	13	once	CSAPTRLTHGYTF	TGCAGTGCTCCCACCAGATTGACACATGGCTACACCTTC
-	TRBV28	TRBJ1-2	14	few	CASSFRGPPYGYTF	TGTGCCAGCAGTTTCCGAGGGCCACCCTATGGCTACACCTTC
-	TRBV14	TRBJ2-1	13	many	CASSRTGGREQFF	TGTGCCAGCAGCCGCACCGGGGGTCGAGAGCAGTTCTTC
-	TRBV24-1	TRBJ2-1	13	few	CATSGQGRYEQFF	TGTGCCACCAGTGGTCAGGGGAGGTATGAGCAGTTCTTC
-	TRBV28	TRBJ2-7	15	many	CASIPAGTSSYEQYF	TGTGCCAGCATCCCCGCCGGGACATCCTCCTACGAGCAGTACTTC
-	TRBV4-1	TRBJ1-5	15	few	CASSQDDAGRQPQHF	TGCGCCAGCAGCCAAGATGATGCAGGGAGGCAGCCCCAGCATTTT
TRBD1	TRBV3-1	TRBJ1-2	14	few	CASSRQGPFMGYTF	TGTGCCAGCAGTCGACAGGGGCCTTTTATGGGCTACACCTTC
TRBD1	TRBV5-1	TRBJ2-7	15	-	CASSSGQVSFYEQYF	TGCGCCAGCAGCTCAGGACAGGTTAGTTTCTACGAGCAGTACTTC
TRBD2	TRBV7-9	TRBJ2-2	19	many	CASSLDSISSGRVTGELFF	TGTGCCAGCAGCTTAGACTCGATAAGCAGCGGGAGGGTCACCGGGGAGCTGTTTTTT
-	TRBV4-1	TRBJ2-1	14	-	CASSQGLVTNEQFF	TGCGCCAGCAGCCAAGGGCTAGTGACCAATGAGCAGTTCTTC
-	TRBV4-1	TRBJ2-1	13	-	CASSRGRYNEQFF	TGCGCCAGCAGTCGGGGTCGGTACAATGAGCAGTTCTTC
-	TRBV12-3/TRBV12-4	TRBJ2-3	15	-	CASSFTDSGTDTQYF	TGTGCCAGCAGTTTTACAGATTCTGGCACAGATACGCAGTATTTT
-	TRBV14	TRBJ2-7	14	few	CASSQALIPYEQYF	TGTGCCAGCAGCCAAGCGCTCATACCCTACGAGCAGTACTTC
TRBD2	TRBV19	TRBJ2-1	13	-	CASIGRVYNEQFF	TGTGCCAGTATTGGGAGGGTTTACAATGAGCAGTTCTTC
-	TRBV28	TRBJ1-3	13	-	CASRGGGVNTIYF	TGTGCCAGCAGGGGGGGTGGCGTGAACACCATATATTTT
-	TRBV12-3/TRBV12-4	TRBJ2-3	14	-	CASGRGTPPDTQYF	TGTGCCAGCGGAAGAGGGACTCCCCCAGATACGCAGTATTTT
TRBD1	TRBV6-6	TRBJ2-5	13	few	CASRTGSVETQYF	TGTGCCAGCAGGACAGGGAGCGTAGAGACCCAGTACTTC
TRBD1	TRBV28	TRBJ1-2	15	-	CASRKPGQHSYGYTF	TGTGCCAGCAGAAAACCGGGACAGCACAGTTATGGCTACACCTTC
-	TRBV6-2/TRBV6-3	TRBJ2-3	11	-	CANSPEDTQYF	TGTGCCAACAGCCCGGAAGATACGCAGTATTTT
-	TRBV7-2	TRBJ2-7	14	-	CASSPGGRSYEQYF	TGTGCCAGCAGCCCTGGGGGCCGCTCCTACGAGCAGTACTTC
-	TRBV20-1	TRBJ2-5	13	-	CSGGDGTQETQYF	TGCAGTGGGGGGGACGGAACCCAAGAGACCCAGTACTTC
-	TRBV7-9	TRBJ1-1	12	many	CASSRGPSEAFF	TGTGCCAGCAGCCGAGGACCCTCCGAAGCTTTCTTT
-	TRBV7-9	TRBJ2-5	15	many	CASSLGVSQGETQYF	TGTGCCAGCAGCTTAGGGGTCTCCCAAGGGGAGACCCAGTACTTC
-	TRBV3-1	TRBJ2-7	13	-	CASLGDGGYEQYF	TGTGCCAGCCTGGGGGACGGAGGCTACGAGCAGTACTTC
-	TRBV11-2	TRBJ1-3	13	few	CASSYQYGNTIYF	TGTGCCAGCAGCTACCAGTACGGAAACACCATATATTTT
-	TRBV12-3/TRBV12-4	TRBJ1-1	13	-	CASGYRQNTEAFF	TGTGCCAGCGGATACAGACAGAACACTGAAGCTTTCTTT
TRBD2	TRBV7-3	TRBJ2-1	17	many	CASSLIRASGPYNEQFF	TGTGCCAGCAGCTTAATTAGGGCTAGCGGCCCCTACAATGAGCAGTTCTTC
TRBD1	TRBV24-1	TRBJ2-1	15	-	CATSDQGQTYNEQFF	TGTGCCACCAGTGATCAGGGACAGACCTACAATGAGCAGTTCTTC
TRBD2	TRBV7-3	TRBJ2-3	17	-	CASSGRTRGRASDTQYF	TGTGCCAGCAGCGGACGGACTCGCGGGAGGGCCTCGGATACGCAGTATTTT
TRBD1	TRBV29-1	TRBJ2-5	15	many	CSVGPTPGTGGTQYF	TGCAGCGTTGGACCCACCCCCGGGACAGGGGGGACCCAGTACTTC
TRBD1	TRBV5-5	TRBJ2-7	17	few	CASSTGPGQDPTYEQYF	TGTGCCAGCAGCACCGGCCCAGGACAGGACCCAACCTACGAGCAGTACTTC
TRBD1	TRBV11-2	TRBJ2-6	15	few	CASSIATGGVNVLTF	TGTGCCAGCAGCATCGCGACAGGGGGAGTGAACGTCCTGACTTTC
TRBD1	TRBV11-2	TRBJ1-6	16	-	CASSPGTAYYNSPLHF	TGTGCCAGCAGCCCTGGGACAGCTTACTATAATTCACCCCTCCACTTT
-	TRBV9	TRBJ1-3	13	-	CASSAETGNTIYF	TGTGCCAGCAGCGCAGAGACAGGAAACACCATATATTTT
-	TRBV21-1	TRBJ2-7	15	-	CALAGGPRRGYEQYF	TGTGCACTAGCGGGAGGGCCCAGACGAGGCTACGAGCAGTACTTC
-	TRBV6-1	TRBJ2-3	13	many	CASIVRGTDTQYF	TGTGCCAGCATAGTGAGGGGCACAGATACGCAGTATTTT
TRBD1	TRBV7-2	TRBJ1-1	13	-	CASSSQGRGEAFF	TGTGCCAGCAGCTCACAGGGGAGAGGTGAAGCTTTCTTT
-	TRBV29-1	TRBJ1-5	13	few	CSVEENSNQPQHF	TGCAGCGTTGAGGAAAATAGCAATCAGCCCCAGCATTTT
-	TRBV9	TRBJ2-5	18	few	CASSSPGGTASFLETQYF	TGTGCCAGCAGCTCGCCGGGGGGGACAGCGTCCTTCCTCGAGACCCAGTACTTC
-	TRBV6-1	TRBJ2-1	12	few	CASSVIVNEQFF	TGTGCCAGCAGTGTAATAGTGAATGAGCAGTTCTTC
TRBD1	TRBV6-2/TRBV6-3	TRBJ1-1	16	few	CASSYSDRGVNTEAFF	TGTGCCAGCAGTTACTCGGACAGGGGCGTCAACACTGAAGCTTTCTTT
TRBD1	TRBV6-5	TRBJ2-5	11	-	CASSYSDRQYF	TGTGCCAGCAGTTACTCGGACAGGCAGTACTTC
-	TRBV29-1	TRBJ2-2	13	-	CGGTALNTGELFF	TGCGGGGGGACAGCCTTGAACACCGGGGAGCTGTTTTTT
TRBD2	TRBV7-2	TRBJ2-5	16	many	CASSSNLSGRLETQYF	TGTGCCAGCAGCTCAAATCTTAGCGGGAGGCTTGAGACCCAGTACTTC
TRBD2	TRBV4-2	TRBJ2-2	14	many	CASGKGEGAGELFF	TGTGCCAGCGGCAAAGGGGAGGGTGCCGGGGAGCTGTTTTTT